The 8 T cell receptor beta chains given below trace back to one sample, sequenced in a study of neoadjuvant anti-PD-1 for oral cavity cancer. Profiling relied on immunoSEQ multiplex PCR, and the TCRdb table lists in-frame clones only, not all of them. The data show about 14,000 clones, with about 71% seen just once and less than 2.5% held by the top ten. Sequencing was performed on PBMCs, taken before nivolumab (anti-PD-1) treatment. All receptors come from a person between 40 and 85 years old with oral cavity squamous cell carcinoma.

The chain joins TRBV4-1 to TRBJ2-7; tentatively, D is TRBD2 (6 bases). The CDR3 spans 14 residues. The V gene lost 0 bases and the J gene lost 3 bases, with 9 bases spanning the gap. Germline CDR1 and CDR2: MGHRA and YSYEKL. The CDR3 spells CASSQEGGYYEQYF. The DNA of the CDR3 is TGCGCCAGCAGCCAAGAGGGGGGATACTACGAGCAGTACTTC.

This chain links TRBV6-1 with TRBJ2-5, with 11 bases matching TRBD1. Germline V gene lookup returns CDR1 MNHNS and CDR2 SASEGT. The junction had 9 bases not matched to a gene; V was cut back by 3 bases and J by 6 bases. This CDR3 has 16 amino acids. This CDR3 reads CASSDWTGGAGKTQYF. CDR3 coding DNA: TGTGCCAGCAGTGACTGGACAGGGGGCGCCGGAAAGACCCAGTACTTC.

This clone was observed a handful of times. The V call is TRBV7-9, the J call TRBJ2-7; 7 bases line up with TRBD1. CDR3 length: 15 amino acids. V gave up 1 base and J gave up 0 bases; unmatched junction bases: 3. The V gene's germline CDR1 is SEHNR and CDR2 FQNEAQ (reference sequence). The CDR3 DNA reads TGTGCCAGCAGCTTAGAACAGGGGACCTCCTACGAGCAGTACTTC. It is translated as CASSLEQGTSYEQYF.

This rearrangement joins TRBV19 to TRBJ2-2; D tentatively reads TRBD1 or TRBD2 (5 bases each). Looked up from germline, CDR1 is LNHDA and CDR2 is SQIVND (reference sequence). V shed 5 bases and J shed 8 bases, with 18 bases lying between them. The CDR3 length is 15 residues. For the CDR3, the DNA is TGTGCCAGTAGTCCCCTGGGAGAGGGACCGGGGGAGCTGTTTTTT. Its protein product is CASSPLGEGPGELFF.

V usage is TRBV5-1 and J usage is TRBJ1-6; 7 bases align to TRBD1. The CDR3 spans 14 residues. Germline CDR1 SGHRS, CDR2 YFSETQ. J was trimmed by 8 bases and V by 3 bases; bases with no gene match: 5. This chain's CDR3 is CASSWGTGDSPLHF. The DNA for the CDR3 is TGCGCCAGCAGCTGGGGCACAGGGGATTCACCCCTCCACTTT. Full variable domain (remainder filled in from reference TRBV5-1 and TRBJ1-6): KAGVTQTPRYLIKTRGQQVTLSCSPISGHRSVSWYQQTPGQGLQFLFEYFSETQRNKGNFPGRFSGRQFSNSRSEMNVSTLELGDSALYLCASSWGTGDSPLHFGNGTRLTVT.

The rearrangement links TRBV6-5 to TRBJ2-7; 9 bases match TRBD1. The V and J ends lost 6 bases and 6 bases, in that order; junction bases with no gene match: 9. The germline V gene encodes CDR1 MNHEY and CDR2 SVGAGI. The CDR3 has 14 amino acids. CDR3 region: CASRRDRATVEQYF. In DNA, the CDR3 is TGTGCCAGCAGACGGGACAGGGCAACGGTCGAGCAGTACTTC.

V is TRBV19 and J is TRBJ1-2, with D maybe TRBD1 (6 bases). CDR1 and CDR2 from the germline V gene are LNHDA and SQIVND (reference sequence). The CDR3 loop spans 14 amino acids. V gave up 5 bases and J gave up 1 base, with 11 bases separating them. CDR3 region: CASSPGQVNYGYTF. The CDR3 nucleotides read TGTGCCAGTAGTCCGGGACAAGTTAACTATGGCTACACCTTC.

The V gene is TRBV19, the J gene TRBJ2-1; 13 nucleotides align to TRBD2. V dropped 3 bases and J dropped 6; count of bases not matched to a gene: 8. CDR3 size: 17 residues. Germline V gene sequence: CDR1 LNHDA, CDR2 SQIVND (reference sequence). The CDR3 here is CASSISPGLAGRNEQFF. The CDR3 DNA sequence: TGTGCCAGTAGTATTAGCCCGGGACTAGCGGGACGCAATGAGCAGTTCTTC.